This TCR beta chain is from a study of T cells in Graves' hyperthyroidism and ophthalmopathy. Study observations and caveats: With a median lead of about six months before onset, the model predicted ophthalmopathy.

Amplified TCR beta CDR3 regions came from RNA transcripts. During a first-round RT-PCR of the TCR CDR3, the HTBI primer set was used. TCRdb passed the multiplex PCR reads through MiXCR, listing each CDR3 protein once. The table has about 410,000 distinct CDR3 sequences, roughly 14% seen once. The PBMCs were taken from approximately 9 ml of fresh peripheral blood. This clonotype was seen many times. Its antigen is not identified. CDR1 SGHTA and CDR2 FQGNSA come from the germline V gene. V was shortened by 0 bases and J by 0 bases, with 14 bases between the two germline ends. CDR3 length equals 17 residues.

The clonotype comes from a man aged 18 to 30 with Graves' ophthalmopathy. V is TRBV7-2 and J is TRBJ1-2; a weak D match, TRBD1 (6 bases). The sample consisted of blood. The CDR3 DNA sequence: TGTGCCAGCAGCTTAGCGGGATCCGGGACACCTAACTATGGCTACACCTTC. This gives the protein CASSLAGSGTPNYGYTF.